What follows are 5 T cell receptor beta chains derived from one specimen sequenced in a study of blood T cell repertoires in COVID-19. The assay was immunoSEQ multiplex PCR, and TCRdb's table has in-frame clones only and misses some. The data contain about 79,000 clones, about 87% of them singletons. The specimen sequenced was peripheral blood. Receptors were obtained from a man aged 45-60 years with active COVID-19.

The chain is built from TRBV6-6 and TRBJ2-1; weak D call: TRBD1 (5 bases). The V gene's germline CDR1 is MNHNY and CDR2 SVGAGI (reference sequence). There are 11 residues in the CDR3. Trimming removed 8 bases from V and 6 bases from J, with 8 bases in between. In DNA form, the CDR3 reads TGTGCCAGCGGACACCTCAATGAGCAGTTCTTC. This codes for CASGHLNEQFF.

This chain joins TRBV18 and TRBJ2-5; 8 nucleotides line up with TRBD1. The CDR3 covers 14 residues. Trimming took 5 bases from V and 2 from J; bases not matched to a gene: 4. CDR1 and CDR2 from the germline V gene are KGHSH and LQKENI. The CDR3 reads CASSLYRGQETQYF. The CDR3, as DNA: TGTGCCAGCTCATTGTACAGGGGGCAAGAGACCCAGTACTTC. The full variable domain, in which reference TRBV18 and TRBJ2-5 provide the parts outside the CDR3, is NAGVMQNPRHLVRRRGQEARLRCSPMKGHSHVYWYRQLPEEGLKFMVYLQKENIIDESGMPKERFSAEFPKEGPSILRIQQVVRGDSAAYFCASSLYRGQETQYFGPGTRLLVL.

In nucleotides, the CDR3 is TGTGCCAGCAGCCAAGGTACAGGAGCAGAAGCTTTCTTT. This codes for CASSQGTGAEAFF. The chain combines TRBV5-4 with TRBJ1-1; D possibly corresponds to TRBD1 (5 bases). Deletions cut 4 bases from V and 8 bases from J, with 15 bases between. Germline CDR1 and CDR2: SGHNT and YYREEE (reference sequence). The CDR3 is made up of 13 amino acids. Complete variable domain (other parts from reference TRBV5-4 and TRBJ1-1): ETGVTQSPTHLIKTRGQQVTLRCSSQSGHNTVSWYQQALGQGPQFIFQYYREEENGRGNFPPRFSGLQFPNYSSELNVNALELDDSALYLCASSQGTGAEAFFGQGTRLTVV.

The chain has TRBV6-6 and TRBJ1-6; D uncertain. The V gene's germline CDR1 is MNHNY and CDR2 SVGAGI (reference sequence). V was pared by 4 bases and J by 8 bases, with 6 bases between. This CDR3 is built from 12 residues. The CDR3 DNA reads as TGTGCCAGCAGTTCCCGGGATTCACCCCTCCACTTT. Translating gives CASSSRDSPLHF.

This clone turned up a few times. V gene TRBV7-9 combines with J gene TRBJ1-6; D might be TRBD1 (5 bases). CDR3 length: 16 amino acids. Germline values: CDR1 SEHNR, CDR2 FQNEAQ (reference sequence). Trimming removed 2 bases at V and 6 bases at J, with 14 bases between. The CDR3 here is CASSLPPPGVNSPLHF. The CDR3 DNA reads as TGTGCCAGCAGCTTACCCCCCCCGGGGGTTAATTCACCCCTCCACTTT. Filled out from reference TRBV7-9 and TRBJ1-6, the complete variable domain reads DTGVSQNPRHKITKRGQNVTFRCDPISEHNRLYWYRQTLGQGPEFLTYFQNEAQLEKSRLLSDRFSAERPKGSFSTLEIQRTEQGDSAMYLCASSLPPPGVNSPLHFGNGTRLTVT.